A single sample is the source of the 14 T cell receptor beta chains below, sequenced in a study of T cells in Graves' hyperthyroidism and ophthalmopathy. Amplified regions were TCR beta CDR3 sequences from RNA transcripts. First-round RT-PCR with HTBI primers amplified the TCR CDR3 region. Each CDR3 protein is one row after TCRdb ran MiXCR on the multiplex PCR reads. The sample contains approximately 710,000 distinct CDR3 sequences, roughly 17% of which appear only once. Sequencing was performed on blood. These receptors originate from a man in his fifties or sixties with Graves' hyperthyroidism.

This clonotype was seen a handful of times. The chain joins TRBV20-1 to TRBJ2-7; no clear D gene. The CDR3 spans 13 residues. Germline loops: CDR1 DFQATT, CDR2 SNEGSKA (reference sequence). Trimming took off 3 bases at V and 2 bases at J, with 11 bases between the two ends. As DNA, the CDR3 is TGCAGTGCTAGTGCGGCCCCTACCTACGAGCAGTACTTC. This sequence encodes CSASAAPTYEQYF.

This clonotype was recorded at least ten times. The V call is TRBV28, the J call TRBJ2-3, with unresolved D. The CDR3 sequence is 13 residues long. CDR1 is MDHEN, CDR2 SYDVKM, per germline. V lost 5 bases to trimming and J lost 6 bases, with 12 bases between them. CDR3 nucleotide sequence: TGTGCCAGCAGTGCACGAGCTGGGGATACGCAGTATTTT. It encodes CASSARAGDTQYF. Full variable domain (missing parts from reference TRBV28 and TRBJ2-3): DVKVTQSSRYLVKRTGEKVFLECVQDMDHENMFWYRQDPGLGLRLIYFSYDVKMKEKGDIPEGYSVSREKKERFSLILESASTNQTSMYLCASSARAGDTQYFGPGTRLTVL.

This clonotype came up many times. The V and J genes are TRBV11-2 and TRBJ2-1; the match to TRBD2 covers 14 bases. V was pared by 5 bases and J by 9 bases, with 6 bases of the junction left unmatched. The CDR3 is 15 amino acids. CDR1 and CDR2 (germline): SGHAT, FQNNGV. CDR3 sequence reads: CASSKGLAGVSEQFF. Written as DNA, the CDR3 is TGTGCCAGCAGCAAGGGACTAGCGGGAGTGAGTGAGCAGTTCTTC. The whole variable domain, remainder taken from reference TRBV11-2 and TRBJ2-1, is EAGVAQSPRYKIIEKRQSVAFWCNPISGHATLYWYQQILGQGPKLLIQFQNNGVVDDSQLPKDRFSAERLKGVDSTLKIQPAKLEDSAVYLCASSKGLAGVSEQFFGPGTRLTVL.

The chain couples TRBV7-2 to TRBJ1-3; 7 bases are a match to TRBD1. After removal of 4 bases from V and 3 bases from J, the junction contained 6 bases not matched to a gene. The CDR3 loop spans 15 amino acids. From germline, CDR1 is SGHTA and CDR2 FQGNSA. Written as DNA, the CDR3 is TGTGCCAGCAGCTGGACAGGAGACTTTGGAAACACCATATATTTT. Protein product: CASSWTGDFGNTIYF.

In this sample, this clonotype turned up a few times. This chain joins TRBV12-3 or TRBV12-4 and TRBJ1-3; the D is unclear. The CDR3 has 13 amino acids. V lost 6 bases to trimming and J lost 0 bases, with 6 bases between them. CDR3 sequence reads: CASRLSSGNTIYF. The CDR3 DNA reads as TGTGCCAGCAGGTTGAGCTCTGGAAACACCATATATTTT.

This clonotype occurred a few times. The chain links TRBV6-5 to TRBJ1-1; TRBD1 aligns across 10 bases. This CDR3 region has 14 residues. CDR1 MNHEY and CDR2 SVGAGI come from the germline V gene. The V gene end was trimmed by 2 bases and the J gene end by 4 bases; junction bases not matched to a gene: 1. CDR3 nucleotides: TGTGCCAGCAGTTACGGGACAGGGGTCACTGAAGCTTTCTTT. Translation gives CASSYGTGVTEAFF.

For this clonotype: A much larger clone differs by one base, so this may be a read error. The CDR3 nucleotides read TGTGCCAGCAGTCTCGGGGGACGGCTGTTGACCGAGCAGTACTTC. This translates into CASSLGGRLLTEQYF. The V gene is TRBV28, the J gene TRBJ2-7; a weak D match, TRBD2 (6 bases). Between the trimmed V and J ends, which lost 5 bases and 6 bases, there was a span of 20 bases. In germline, CDR1 is MDHEN, CDR2 SYDVKM. CDR3 length: 15 amino acids.

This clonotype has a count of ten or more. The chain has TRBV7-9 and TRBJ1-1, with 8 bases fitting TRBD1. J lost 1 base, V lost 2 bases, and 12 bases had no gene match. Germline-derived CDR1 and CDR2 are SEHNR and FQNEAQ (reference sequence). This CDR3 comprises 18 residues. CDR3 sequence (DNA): TGTGCCAGCAGCTTATCCGATATTAGACAGGGGCCGAACACTGAAGCTTTCTTT. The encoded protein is CASSLSDIRQGPNTEAFF.

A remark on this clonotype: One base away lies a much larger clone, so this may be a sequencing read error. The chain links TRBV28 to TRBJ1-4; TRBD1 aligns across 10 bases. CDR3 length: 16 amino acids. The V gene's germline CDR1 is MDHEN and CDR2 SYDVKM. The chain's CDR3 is CASSTGQGVINEKLSF. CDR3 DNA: TGTGCCAGCAGTACCGGACAGGGGGTTATTAATGAAAAACTGTCTTTT. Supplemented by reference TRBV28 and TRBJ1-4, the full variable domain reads DVKVTQSSRYLVKRTGEKVFLECVQDMDHENMFWYRQDPGLGLRLIYFSYDVKMKEKGDIPEGYSVSREKKERFSLILESASTNQTSMYLCASSTGQGVINEKLSFGSGTQLSVL.

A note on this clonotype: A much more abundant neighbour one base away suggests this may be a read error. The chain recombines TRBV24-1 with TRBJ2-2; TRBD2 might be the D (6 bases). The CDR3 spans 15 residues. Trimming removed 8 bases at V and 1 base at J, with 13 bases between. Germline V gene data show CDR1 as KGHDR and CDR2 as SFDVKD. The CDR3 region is CATNNSGLNTGELFF. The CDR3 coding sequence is TGTGCCACCAATAACTCGGGACTGAACACCGGGGAGCTGTTTTTT.

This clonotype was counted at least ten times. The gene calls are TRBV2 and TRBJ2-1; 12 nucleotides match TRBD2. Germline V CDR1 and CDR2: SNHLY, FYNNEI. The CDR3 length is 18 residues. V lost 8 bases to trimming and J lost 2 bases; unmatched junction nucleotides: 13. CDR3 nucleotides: TGTGCCAGCGTCAGACTAGCGGGAGAAAGTGGGGCCTACAATGAGCAGTTCTTC. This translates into CASVRLAGESGAYNEQFF.

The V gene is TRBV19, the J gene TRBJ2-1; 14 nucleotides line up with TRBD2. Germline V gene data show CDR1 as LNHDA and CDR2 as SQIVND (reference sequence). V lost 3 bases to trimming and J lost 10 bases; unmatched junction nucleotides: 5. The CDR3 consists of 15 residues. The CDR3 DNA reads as TGTGCCAGTAGTATCCAGGGACTAGCGGGAGAGGAGCAGTTCTTC. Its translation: CASSIQGLAGEEQFF.

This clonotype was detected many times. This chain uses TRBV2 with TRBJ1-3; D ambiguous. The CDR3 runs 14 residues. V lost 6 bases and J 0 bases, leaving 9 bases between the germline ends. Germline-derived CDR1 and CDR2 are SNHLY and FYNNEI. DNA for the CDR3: TGTGCCAGCAGAATAGACCTCTCTGGAAACACCATATATTTT. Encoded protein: CASRIDLSGNTIYF.

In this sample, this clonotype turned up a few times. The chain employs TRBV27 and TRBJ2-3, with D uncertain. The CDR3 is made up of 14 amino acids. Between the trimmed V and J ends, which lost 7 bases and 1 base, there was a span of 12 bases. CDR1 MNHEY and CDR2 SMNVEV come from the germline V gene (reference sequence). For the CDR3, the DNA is TGTGCCAGCAAGAAGGGTCAGGGCACAGATACGCAGTATTTT. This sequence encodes CASKKGQGTDTQYF.